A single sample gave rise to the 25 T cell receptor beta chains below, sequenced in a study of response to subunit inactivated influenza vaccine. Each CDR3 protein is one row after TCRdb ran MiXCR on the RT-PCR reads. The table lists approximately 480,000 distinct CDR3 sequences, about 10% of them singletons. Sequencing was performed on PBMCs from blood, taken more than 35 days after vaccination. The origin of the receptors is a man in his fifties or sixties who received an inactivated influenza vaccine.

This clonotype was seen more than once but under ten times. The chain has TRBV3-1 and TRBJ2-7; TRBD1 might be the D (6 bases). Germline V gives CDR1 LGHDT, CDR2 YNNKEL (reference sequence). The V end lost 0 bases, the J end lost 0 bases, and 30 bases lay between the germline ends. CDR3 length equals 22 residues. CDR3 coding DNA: TGTGCCAGCAGCCAAGAGCACCACGACAACCTCCGGGACAACCTCCACTCCTACGAGCAGTACTTC. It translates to CASSQEHHDNLRDNLHSYEQYF.

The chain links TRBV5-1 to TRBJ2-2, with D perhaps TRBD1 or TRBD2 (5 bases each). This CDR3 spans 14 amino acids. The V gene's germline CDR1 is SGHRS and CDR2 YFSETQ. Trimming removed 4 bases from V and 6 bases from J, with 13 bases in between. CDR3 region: CASSRDGRPGELFF. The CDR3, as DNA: TGCGCCAGCAGCCGGGACGGACGGCCCGGGGAGCTGTTTTTT.

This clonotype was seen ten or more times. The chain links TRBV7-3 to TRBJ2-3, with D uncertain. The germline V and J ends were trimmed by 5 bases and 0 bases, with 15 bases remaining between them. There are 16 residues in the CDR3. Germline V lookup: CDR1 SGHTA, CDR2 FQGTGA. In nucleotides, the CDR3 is TGTGCCAGCAGCCCAAGGCGTACTACTAGCACAGATACGCAGTATTTT. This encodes CASSPRRTTSTDTQYF.

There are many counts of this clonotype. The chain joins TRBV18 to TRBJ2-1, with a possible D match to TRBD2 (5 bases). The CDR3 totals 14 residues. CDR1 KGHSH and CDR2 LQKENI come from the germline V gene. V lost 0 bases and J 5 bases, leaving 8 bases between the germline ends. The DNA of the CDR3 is TGTGCCAGCTCACCACCTACTAGTAACAATGAGCAGTTCTTC. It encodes CASSPPTSNNEQFF.

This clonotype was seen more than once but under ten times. Written as DNA, the CDR3 is TGTGCCATCAGAGATGACAGGACGGTCAGCACAGATACGCAGTATTTT. It is translated as CAIRDDRTVSTDTQYF. This sequence joins TRBV10-3 and TRBJ2-3; D is possibly TRBD1 (6 bases). The CDR3 consists of 16 residues. The V end was cut by 6 bases, the J end by 0 bases, with 16 bases between. The germline V gene has CDR1 ENHRY and CDR2 SYGVKD.

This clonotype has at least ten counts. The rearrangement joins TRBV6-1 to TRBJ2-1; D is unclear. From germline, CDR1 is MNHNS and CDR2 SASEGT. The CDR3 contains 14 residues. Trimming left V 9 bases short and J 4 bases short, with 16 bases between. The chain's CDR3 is CASELGTYYNEQFF. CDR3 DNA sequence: TGTGCCAGTGAACTTGGCACTTATTACAATGAGCAGTTCTTC.

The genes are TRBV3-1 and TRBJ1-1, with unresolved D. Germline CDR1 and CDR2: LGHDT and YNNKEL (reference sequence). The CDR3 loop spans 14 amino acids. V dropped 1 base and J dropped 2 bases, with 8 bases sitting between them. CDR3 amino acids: CASSQGQINTEAFF. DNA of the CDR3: TGTGCCAGCAGCCAAGGGCAAATAAACACTGAAGCTTTCTTT.

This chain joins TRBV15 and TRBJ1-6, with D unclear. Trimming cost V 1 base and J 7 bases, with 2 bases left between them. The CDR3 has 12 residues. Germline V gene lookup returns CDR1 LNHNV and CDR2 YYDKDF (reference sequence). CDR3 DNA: TGTGCCACCAGCAGAGGGAATTCACCCCTCCACTTT. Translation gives CATSRGNSPLHF.

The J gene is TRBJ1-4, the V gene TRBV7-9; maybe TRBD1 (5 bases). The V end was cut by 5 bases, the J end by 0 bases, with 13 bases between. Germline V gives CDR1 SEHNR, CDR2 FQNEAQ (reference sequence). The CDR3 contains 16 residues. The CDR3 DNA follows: TGTGCCAGCAGCAAAACAGGCTATTCAACTAATGAAAAACTGTTTTTT. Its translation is CASSKTGYSTNEKLFF.

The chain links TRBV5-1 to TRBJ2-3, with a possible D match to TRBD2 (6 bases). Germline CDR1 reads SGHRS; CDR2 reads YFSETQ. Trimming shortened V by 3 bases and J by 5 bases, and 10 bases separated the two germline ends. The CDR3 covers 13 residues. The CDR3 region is CASSYGGGDTQYF. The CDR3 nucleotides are TGCGCCAGCAGCTACGGGGGTGGAGATACGCAGTATTTT.

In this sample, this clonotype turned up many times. CDR3 nucleotide sequence: TGTGCCAGCAGCCCCCCCAGGACCTATCGGGGTGGCTACACCTTC. Translated: CASSPPRTYRGGYTF. This sequence joins TRBV14 and TRBJ1-2; D unresolved. This CDR3 contains 15 residues. The ends were cut back, 4 bases at V and 7 bases at J, with 19 bases in the middle. Germline lookup yields CDR1 SGHDN and CDR2 FVKESK.

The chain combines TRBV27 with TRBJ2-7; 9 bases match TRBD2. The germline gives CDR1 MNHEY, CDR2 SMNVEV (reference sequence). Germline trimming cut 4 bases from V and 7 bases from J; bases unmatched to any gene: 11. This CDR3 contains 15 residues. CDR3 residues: CASSWERGATWEQYF. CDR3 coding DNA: TGTGCCAGCAGTTGGGAGCGGGGGGCCACATGGGAGCAGTACTTC.

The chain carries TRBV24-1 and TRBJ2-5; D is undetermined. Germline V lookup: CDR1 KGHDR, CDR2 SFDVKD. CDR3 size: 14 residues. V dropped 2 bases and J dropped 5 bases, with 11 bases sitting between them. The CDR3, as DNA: TGTGCCACCAGTGATTCGCTAGATCGGGAGACCCAGTACTTC. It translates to CATSDSLDRETQYF.

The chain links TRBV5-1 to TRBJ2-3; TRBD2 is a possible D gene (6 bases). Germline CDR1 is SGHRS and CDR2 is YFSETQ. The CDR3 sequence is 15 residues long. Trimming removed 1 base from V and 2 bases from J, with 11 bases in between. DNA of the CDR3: TGCGCCAGCAGCTTGTGGGTAGCGGCCACAGATACGCAGTATTTT. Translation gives CASSLWVAATDTQYF.

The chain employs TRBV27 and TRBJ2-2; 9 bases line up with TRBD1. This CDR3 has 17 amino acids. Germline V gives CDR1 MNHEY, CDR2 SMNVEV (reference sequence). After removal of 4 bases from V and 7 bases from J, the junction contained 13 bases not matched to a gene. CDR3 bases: TGTGCCAGCAGTTCAATCGCCGGGACAGGGTTACTCGGGGAGCTGTTTTTT. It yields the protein CASSSIAGTGLLGELFF.

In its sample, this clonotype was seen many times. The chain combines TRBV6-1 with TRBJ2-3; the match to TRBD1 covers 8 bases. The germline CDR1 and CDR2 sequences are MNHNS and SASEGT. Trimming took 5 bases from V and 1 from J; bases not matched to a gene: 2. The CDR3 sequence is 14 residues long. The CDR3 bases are TGTGCCAGCAGTCGACAGGGGCGCACAGATACGCAGTATTTT. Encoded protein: CASSRQGRTDTQYF.

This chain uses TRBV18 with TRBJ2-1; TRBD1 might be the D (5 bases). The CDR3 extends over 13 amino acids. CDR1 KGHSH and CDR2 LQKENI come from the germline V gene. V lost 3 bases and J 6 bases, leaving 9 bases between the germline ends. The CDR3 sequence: CASSPSQGNEQFF. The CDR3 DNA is TGTGCCAGCTCACCGTCGCAGGGCAATGAGCAGTTCTTC.

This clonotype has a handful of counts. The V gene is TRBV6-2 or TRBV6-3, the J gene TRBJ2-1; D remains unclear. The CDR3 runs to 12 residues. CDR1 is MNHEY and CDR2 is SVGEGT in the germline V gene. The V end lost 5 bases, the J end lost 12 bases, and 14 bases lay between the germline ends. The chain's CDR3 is CASSNQIMVQFF. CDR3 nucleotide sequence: TGTGCCAGCAGTAACCAGATCATGGTGCAGTTCTTC.

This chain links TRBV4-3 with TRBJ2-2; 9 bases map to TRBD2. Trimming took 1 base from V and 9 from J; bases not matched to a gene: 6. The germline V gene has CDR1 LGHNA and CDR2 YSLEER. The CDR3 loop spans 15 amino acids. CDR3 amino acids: CASSQGGSGRRELFF. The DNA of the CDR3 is TGCGCCAGCAGCCAAGGAGGTAGCGGGAGACGGGAGCTGTTTTTT.

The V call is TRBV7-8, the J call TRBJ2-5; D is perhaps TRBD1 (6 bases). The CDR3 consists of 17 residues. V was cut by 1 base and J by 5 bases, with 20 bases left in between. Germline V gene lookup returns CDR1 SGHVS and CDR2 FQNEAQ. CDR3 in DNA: TGTGCCAGCAGCTTAGGGGATGGGACAAGACCATTTGAGACCCAGTACTTC. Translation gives CASSLGDGTRPFETQYF. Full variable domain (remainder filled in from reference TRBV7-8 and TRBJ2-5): GAGVSQSPRYKVAKRGQDVALRCDPISGHVSLFWYQQALGQGPEFLTYFQNEAQLDKSGLPSDRFFAERPEGSVSTLKIQRTQQEDSAVYLCASSLGDGTRPFETQYFGPGTRLLVL.

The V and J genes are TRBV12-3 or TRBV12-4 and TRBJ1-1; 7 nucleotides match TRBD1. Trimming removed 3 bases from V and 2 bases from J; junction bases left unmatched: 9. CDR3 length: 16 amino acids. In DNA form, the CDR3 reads TGTGCCAGCAGTTTTGTAGGGGGCGCGATCAACACTGAAGCTTTCTTT. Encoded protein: CASSFVGGAINTEAFF.

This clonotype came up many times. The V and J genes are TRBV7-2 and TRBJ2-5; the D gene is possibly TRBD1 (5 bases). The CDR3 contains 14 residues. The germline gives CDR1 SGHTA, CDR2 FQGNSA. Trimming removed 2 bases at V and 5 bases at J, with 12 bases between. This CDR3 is CASSLSSGLETQYF. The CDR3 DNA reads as TGTGCCAGCAGCTTAAGTTCAGGGTTGGAGACCCAGTACTTC.

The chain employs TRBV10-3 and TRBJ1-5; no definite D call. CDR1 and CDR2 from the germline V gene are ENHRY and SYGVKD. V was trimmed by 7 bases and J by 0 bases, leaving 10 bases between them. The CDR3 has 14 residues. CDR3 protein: CAIKDSHSNQPQHF. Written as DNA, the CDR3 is TGTGCCATCAAGGATTCTCATAGCAATCAGCCCCAGCATTTT.

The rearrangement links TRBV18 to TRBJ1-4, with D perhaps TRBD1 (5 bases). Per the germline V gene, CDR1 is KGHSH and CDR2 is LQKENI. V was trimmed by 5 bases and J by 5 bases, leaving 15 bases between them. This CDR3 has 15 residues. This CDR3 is CASSAAQATNEKLFF. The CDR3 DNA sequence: TGTGCCAGCTCAGCGGCACAGGCCACGAATGAAAAACTGTTTTTT.

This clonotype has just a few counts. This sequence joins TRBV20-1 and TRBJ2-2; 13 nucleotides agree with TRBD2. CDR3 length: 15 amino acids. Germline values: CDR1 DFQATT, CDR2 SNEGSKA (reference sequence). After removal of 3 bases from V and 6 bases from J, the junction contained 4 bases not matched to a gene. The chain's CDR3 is CSASTSGGASGELFF. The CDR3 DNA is TGCAGTGCTAGTACTAGCGGGGGGGCCTCCGGGGAGCTGTTTTTT.